A single sample gave rise to the 26 T cell receptor beta chains below, sequenced in a study of shared clonotypes between healthy human individuals (dated by TCRdb to about 2020). Library prep was done by the immunoSEQ multiplex PCR assay. TCRdb took over this immuneACCESS table, retaining in-frame rearrangements with V and J assigned. Such tables are incomplete; in checked studies, under half of the missing clones stem from an unresolved V gene, and the remainder is unexplained. Within this sample are 2,100,000 or so clones, with approximately 96% of them counted one time only. The ten largest clones take up over 0.1% of the sample. The sequencing input was naive CD4+ T cells sorted from blood. Taken with the paper, the label for cell subset or site translates to: CD45RA+ positively selected. These receptors came from a man between 18 and 35 years old in good health.

As concerns this clone: Additional DNA sequences in this sample encode the identical CDR3. V and J are TRBV6-1 and TRBJ2-5, with D possibly called TRBD1 or TRBD2 (5 bases each). V lost 4 bases, J lost 0 bases, and 9 bases lay in between. The CDR3 spans 14 residues. Looked up from germline, CDR1 is MNHNS and CDR2 is SASEGT. The CDR3 sequence: CASSGRGYQETQYF. DNA of the CDR3: TGTGCCAGCAGTGGCCGGGGCTACCAAGAGACCCAGTACTTC.

The rearrangement uses TRBV6-6 and TRBJ2-2; 8 bases align to TRBD2. V was pared by 5 bases and J by 4 bases, with 9 bases of the junction left unmatched. Germline values: CDR1 MNHNY, CDR2 SVGAGI (reference sequence). CDR3 size: 16 residues. In DNA form, the CDR3 reads TGTGCCAGCAGTCCTCCGGGACTAGGGGGCACCGGGGAGCTGTTTTTT. Its protein product is CASSPPGLGGTGELFF.

The chain couples TRBV5-6 to TRBJ1-1; 9 nucleotides match TRBD1. The CDR3 runs 14 residues. The ends lost 6 bases at V and 4 bases at J; junction bases unmatched: 7. Germline V gene data show CDR1 as SGHDT and CDR2 as YYEEEE. This CDR3 reads CASTRQGGGTEAFF. CDR3 bases: TGTGCCAGCACCCGACAGGGGGGAGGCACTGAAGCTTTCTTT.

The V gene is TRBV4-3, the J gene TRBJ1-2; D call uncertain. CDR1 and CDR2 (germline): LGHNA, YSLEER. The CDR3 is made up of 15 amino acids. V was shortened by 1 base and J by 0 bases, with 9 bases between the two germline ends. For the CDR3, the DNA is TGCGCCAGCAGCCAAGTTAGGGCGTCTAACTATGGCTACACCTTC. It specifies CASSQVRASNYGYTF.

This chain connects TRBV6-1 to TRBJ1-2; D not resolved. V gave up 1 base and J gave up 5 bases, with 14 bases separating them. Germline V gene lookup returns CDR1 MNHNS and CDR2 SASEGT. CDR3 length equals 15 residues. The CDR3 reads CASSEETVRKYGYTF. In DNA form, the CDR3 reads TGTGCCAGCAGTGAAGAAACCGTACGGAAATATGGCTACACCTTC.

V gene TRBV11-2 combines with J gene TRBJ1-6; D is undetermined. Deletions cut 1 base from V and 7 bases from J, with 8 bases between. Germline CDR1 and CDR2: SGHAT and FQNNGV. This CDR3 is 14 amino acids long. The CDR3 DNA follows: TGTGCCAGCAGCTTAGCAGGTCTGAATTCACCCCTCCACTTT. It encodes CASSLAGLNSPLHF.

The chain has TRBV6-1 and TRBJ1-1, with 7 bases identical to TRBD1. The CDR3 contains 14 residues. The ends lost 6 bases at V and 0 bases at J; junction bases unmatched: 4. The V gene's germline CDR1 is MNHNS and CDR2 SASEGT. CDR3 sequence reads: CASREGALNTEAFF. The CDR3 DNA is TGTGCCAGCAGGGAGGGGGCACTGAACACTGAAGCTTTCTTT.

DNA for the CDR3: TGTGCCAGCAGTGGGACGGGGGGCAGGACCGGGGAGCTGTTTTTT. Translating it yields CASSGTGGRTGELFF. The V call is TRBV2, the J call TRBJ2-2; possible D gene TRBD2, 7 bases. Germline V gives CDR1 SNHLY, CDR2 FYNNEI. This CDR3 has 15 residues. The V end lost 4 bases, the J end lost 5 bases, and 14 bases lay between the germline ends.

The chain joins TRBV10-3 to TRBJ1-3; 8 nucleotides match TRBD1. Germline-derived CDR1 and CDR2 are ENHRY and SYGVKD. This CDR3 is built from 16 residues. V was clipped by 5 bases and J by 4 bases; unmatched bases: 10. The CDR3 protein is CAISTFQGARGNTIYF. CDR3 DNA sequence: TGTGCCATCAGTACATTTCAGGGGGCACGGGGAAACACCATATATTTT.

With respect to this clone: Other DNA sequences from this sample encode an identical CDR3 as well. This chain connects TRBV30 to TRBJ2-3; tentative D call: TRBD2 (6 bases). Trimming removed 0 bases at V and 0 bases at J, with 7 bases between. Germline lookup yields CDR1 GTSNPN and CDR2 SVGIG (reference sequence). CDR3 length: 14 amino acids. CDR3 in amino acids: CAWSVGTSTDTQYF. The DNA for the CDR3 is TGTGCCTGGAGTGTCGGGACTAGCACAGATACGCAGTATTTT.

The chain recombines TRBV10-2 with TRBJ2-7; D may correspond to TRBD1 or TRBD2 (5 bases each). The V end lost 10 bases, the J end lost 4 bases, and 17 bases lay between the germline ends. CDR1 WSHSY and CDR2 SAAADI come from the germline V gene. This CDR3 has 13 residues. The CDR3 nucleotides read TGCGCCACCGTACCGGGACCCATTTACGAGCAGTACTTC. As protein: CATVPGPIYEQYF.

The gene calls are TRBV6-1 and TRBJ2-1, with TRBD2 identical over 8 bases. CDR1 is MNHNS and CDR2 is SASEGT in the germline V gene. This CDR3 region has 16 residues. With V trimmed by 1 base and J by 7 bases, 9 bases remained unmatched. This CDR3 is CASSEDSGELWNEQFF. CDR3 sequence (DNA): TGTGCCAGCAGTGAAGATAGCGGGGAGCTCTGGAATGAGCAGTTCTTC.

This clone was recorded once. The V and J genes are TRBV5-1 and TRBJ1-1; maybe TRBD1 (5 bases). The ends were cut back, 1 base at V and 0 bases at J, with 19 bases in the middle. Germline V gives CDR1 SGHRS, CDR2 YFSETQ. The length of the CDR3 is 18 residues. CDR3 nucleotide sequence: TGCGCCAGCAGCTTGCGCCTCGGGGCAGGGCGTATGAACACTGAAGCTTTCTTT. Encoded protein: CASSLRLGAGRMNTEAFF. Filled out from reference TRBV5-1 and TRBJ1-1, the complete variable domain reads KAGVTQTPRYLIKTRGQQVTLSCSPISGHRSVSWYQQTPGQGLQFLFEYFSETQRNKGNFPGRFSGRQFSNSRSEMNVSTLELGDSALYLCASSLRLGAGRMNTEAFFGQGTRLTVV.

The chain combines TRBV5-5 with TRBJ2-2; D possibly corresponds to TRBD1 (6 bases). V lost 3 bases, J lost 6 bases, and 9 bases lay in between. CDR1 SGHKS and CDR2 YYEKEE come from the germline V gene (reference sequence). The CDR3 consists of 13 residues. The CDR3 DNA reads as TGTGCCAGCAGCTCTCAGGGGCCCGGGGAGCTGTTTTTT. Protein sequence: CASSSQGPGELFF.

In the case of this clone: Other nucleotide sequences in the sample specify the same CDR3. V usage is TRBV18 and J usage is TRBJ1-5; possibly TRBD1 for D (5 bases). Germline assignment: CDR1 KGHSH and CDR2 LQKENI. CDR3 length: 14 amino acids. V shed 3 bases and J shed 0 bases, with 6 bases lying between them. The CDR3 coding sequence is TGTGCCAGCTCACCCGACAGTAGCAATCAGCCCCAGCATTTT. As protein: CASSPDSSNQPQHF.

This chain connects TRBV5-1 to TRBJ2-7, with D possibly being TRBD1 or TRBD2 (6 bases each). The V end lost 0 bases, the J end lost 5 bases, and 12 bases lay between the germline ends. CDR3 length equals 14 residues. Per the germline V gene, CDR1 is SGHRS and CDR2 is YFSETQ. Here the CDR3 reads CASSLEGGRNEQYF. CDR3 coding DNA: TGCGCCAGCAGCTTGGAGGGGGGCAGGAACGAGCAGTACTTC.

The chain combines TRBV18 with TRBJ2-5; maybe TRBD2 (5 bases). The CDR3 extends over 14 amino acids. V was trimmed by 1 base and J by 5 bases, leaving 11 bases between them. Germline V CDR1 and CDR2: KGHSH, LQKENI. The CDR3 sequence: CASSPLAAAETQYF. In DNA form, the CDR3 reads TGTGCCAGCTCACCACTGGCAGCGGCGGAGACCCAGTACTTC.

The chain combines TRBV27 with TRBJ1-6; D remains unclear. CDR3 length equals 15 residues. Germline assignment: CDR1 MNHEY and CDR2 SMNVEV (reference sequence). The V gene lost 0 bases and the J gene lost 10 bases, with 13 bases spanning the gap. The CDR3 DNA is TGTGCCAGCAGTTTATCCGGGGAGGCCCACTCACCCCTCCACTTT. Its protein is CASSLSGEAHSPLHF.

The chain links TRBV5-1 to TRBJ2-3; no firm D call. This CDR3 region has 15 residues. CDR1 and CDR2 (germline): SGHRS, YFSETQ. Trimming took off 1 base at V and 5 bases at J, with 14 bases between the two ends. CDR3: CASSLQASSRDTQYF. Here the CDR3 DNA reads TGCGCCAGCAGCTTGCAAGCTTCTAGTCGAGATACGCAGTATTTT.

This clone has only one observation. This rearrangement joins TRBV6-5 to TRBJ2-5; 11 bases align to TRBD2. The ends lost 6 bases at V and 2 bases at J; junction bases unmatched: 5. Germline CDR1 is MNHEY and CDR2 is SVGAGI. This CDR3 region has 15 residues. The CDR3 sequence: CASRGLAVKQETQYF. Written as DNA, the CDR3 is TGTGCCAGCAGGGGACTAGCGGTGAAACAAGAGACCCAGTACTTC.

CDR3 nucleotide sequence: TGTGCCAGCTCACCAGCCCGCACAGGGGTCACTGAAGCTTTCTTT. Its protein product is CASSPARTGVTEAFF. The V gene is TRBV18, the J gene TRBJ1-1; 7 bases agree with TRBD1. J gave up 4 bases and V 2 bases, and 7 bases lay outside the gene matches. Germline values: CDR1 KGHSH, CDR2 LQKENI. The CDR3 is made up of 15 amino acids.

This chain links TRBV15 with TRBJ2-7, with D perhaps TRBD1 or TRBD2 (5 bases each). The CDR3 length is 16 residues. Germline CDR1 and CDR2: LNHNV and YYDKDF (reference sequence). Trimming removed 6 bases at V and 0 bases at J, with 18 bases between. CDR3 protein: CATRERKGTTSYEQYF. The DNA of the CDR3 is TGTGCCACCAGAGAGAGGAAGGGGACGACCTCCTACGAGCAGTACTTC.

This chain uses TRBV30 with TRBJ1-1; no firm D call. V shed 3 bases and J shed 4 bases, with 12 bases lying between them. Germline V gene sequence: CDR1 GTSNPN, CDR2 SVGIG (reference sequence). The CDR3 sequence is 13 residues long. The CDR3 DNA reads TGTGCCTGGAGCCGGGAGAGTCGCACTGAAGCTTTCTTT. It translates to CAWSRESRTEAFF.

The chain joins TRBV14 to TRBJ1-2; possibly TRBD1 for D (6 bases). This CDR3 region has 15 residues. V dropped 1 base and J dropped 1 base, with 10 bases sitting between them. The germline V gene has CDR1 SGHDN and CDR2 FVKESK. CDR3 sequence: CASSQAQGGNYGYTF. The CDR3 nucleotides read TGTGCCAGCAGCCAAGCACAGGGTGGTAACTATGGCTACACCTTC.

This sequence joins TRBV18 and TRBJ1-4; TRBD1 is a possible D gene (5 bases). CDR1 is KGHSH and CDR2 is LQKENI in the germline V gene. This CDR3 region has 15 residues. V was trimmed by 4 bases and J by 10 bases, leaving 19 bases between them. This CDR3 is CASSQPGTEFGKLFF. CDR3 sequence (DNA): TGTGCCAGCTCACAACCCGGGACGGAATTCGGAAAACTGTTTTTT. Combining the CDR3 with reference TRBV18 and TRBJ1-4 gives the whole variable domain NAGVMQNPRHLVRRRGQEARLRCSPMKGHSHVYWYRQLPEEGLKFMVYLQKENIIDESGMPKERFSAEFPKEGPSILRIQQVVRGDSAAYFCASSQPGTEFGKLFFGSGTQLSVL.

V is TRBV27 and J is TRBJ2-7; TRBD2 is a possible D gene (5 bases). The CDR3 contains 15 residues. The germline gives CDR1 MNHEY, CDR2 SMNVEV (reference sequence). V lost 6 bases, J lost 1 base, and 16 bases lay in between. The CDR3 sequence is CASSLADGSSYEQYF. The CDR3 DNA reads as TGTGCCAGCAGCCTAGCCGACGGGTCTTCCTACGAGCAGTACTTC.